The TCR beta chain under discussion was sequenced for a study of cytomegalovirus exposure and HLA in healthy donors. Study-wide points: The authors confirmed in vitro that three CMV-associated chains were specific for CMV antigens.

The PCR was carried out with 60 Vbeta primers and 13 Jbeta primers. TCRdb's table, derived via immunoSEQ multiplex PCR, lists solely in-frame clones and lacks some. The sample has 150,000 to 200,000 clones, 85% seen once. Though nominally healthy at sampling, donors likely had unrecorded immune exposures. For this clone: Its antigen is currently unknown.

With 3 bases clipped from V and 0 bases from J, the junction kept 8 bases outside the gene matches. Germline-derived CDR1 and CDR2 are LNHDA and SQIVND (reference sequence). CDR3 length: 17 amino acids. The source of this sequence is a boy aged 2 to 10 in good health and CMV-seronegative. Specimen: PBMCs. The chain uses TRBV19 and TRBJ2-4, with 7 bases matching TRBD2. The CDR3 sequence: CASSILTSRIAKNIQYF. In nucleotides, the CDR3 is TGTGCCAGTAGTATCCTGACTAGCAGAATAGCCAAAAACATTCAGTACTTC.